This T cell receptor beta chain was identified during a study of blood T cell repertoires in COVID-19 (dated by TCRdb to 2020 to 2021). Regarding the study in general: Collaborator samples came from the United States, Italy and Spain and covered acute and convalescent phases of COVID-19. The material from the prospective study consisted of cDNA or gDNA derived from T cells, B-cell-depleted T cells, or PBMCs. Subjects who had been exposed to COVID-19, were actively infected with it, or had recovered from it provided the deeply sampled blood TCRbeta repertoires that made up the dataset. A freely available public database, intended as a resource for researchers studying the immune response to SARS-CoV-2, is where the repertoires were released. Samples came from the ongoing ImmuneRACE study (first 160 participants) plus 1,254 subjects from 6 global collaborators. The sample metadata nearly always contained a de-identified subject ID, COVID-19 status, age in years and sex. Where HLA class I and class II types were available, the types were taken from metadata supplied by the sample provider, not from assay-based typing.

The germline V gene encodes CDR1 SEHNR and CDR2 FQNEAQ (reference sequence). Measured from the cysteine to the phenylalanine, the CDR3 is 16 residues long. The sequence is cut down to CDR3 DNA, 48 bases in frame from base 1. Ends trimmed: V by 5 bases, J by 4 bases; bases unmatched to a gene: 11. A word on this clone: Its antigen is unknown. No base quality values were provided; no much bigger clone lies one nucleotide off.

Overall study outcomes, separate from this receptor: Clinical and demographic metadata were provided uncurated, with the amount varying by source and participant.

Collaborating institutions collected whole blood in K2EDTA tubes following their own protocols. For TCRbeta analysis, collaborators shipped samples in one of three forms: frozen whole blood, isolated PBMCs, or DNA extracted from either of those sample types. TCRbeta CDR3 regions were amplified from genomic DNA by means of the immunoSEQ Assay, a bias-controlled multiplex PCR. As for the original processing: The number of nucleated cells in each sample was estimated from the amplification of reference gene primers within the assay. Sequence reads were collapsed and filtered to measure the absolute abundance of every unique TCRbeta CDR3 rearrangement. For each sample, productive Simpson clonality was calculated as the square root of Simpson's diversity index over productive rearrangements. The table comes from immuneACCESS by way of TCRdb, which keeps in-frame sequences with V and J called. Part of the clones is missing from these tables; in studies checked, under half for an unresolved V gene and the rest for unknown reasons. Clonal size and the V and J genes are those of that table, whereas D and trimming came from the DNA. This sample gives 280,000 or so clones in total; roughly 87% of them show up just once. The top ten hold 10% to 15% of the sample.

The clonotype comes from a human donor in a cohort sampled during active COVID-19. The rearranged chain carries TRBV7-9 and TRBJ1-1; TRBD1 aligns with 9 central bases. The sample taken for sequencing was peripheral blood. The DNA sequence is TGTGCCAGCAGCCCCCTAGGACAGGGGAGAAGCACTGAAGCTTTCTTT. Translated, it reads CASSPLGQGRSTEAFF.